This entry concerns a single T cell receptor beta chain. One entry per CDR3 protein results from TCRdb running MiXCR on the 5' RACE reads. The top ten clones hold 1.5% to 2% of a sample with about 890,000 distinct CDR3 sequences, over 9% of them seen once. This sample was included in a study of identical twins. The junction had 5 bases not matched to a gene; V was cut back by 0 bases and J by 0 bases. The CDR3 contains 17 residues. The germline CDR1 and CDR2 sequences are SGDLS and YYNGEE. These data are also associated with another study on yellow fever vaccine responses in identical twins.

Sequenced input: PBMCs. The TCR comes from a woman aged 18-29 years in good health. V and J are TRBV9 and TRBJ2-4; 8 bases match TRBD1. CDR3 DNA: TGTGCCAGCAGCGTAGGGGGGACAGGCCTAGCCAAAAACATTCAGTACTTC. Translated, it gives CASSVGGTGLAKNIQYF.